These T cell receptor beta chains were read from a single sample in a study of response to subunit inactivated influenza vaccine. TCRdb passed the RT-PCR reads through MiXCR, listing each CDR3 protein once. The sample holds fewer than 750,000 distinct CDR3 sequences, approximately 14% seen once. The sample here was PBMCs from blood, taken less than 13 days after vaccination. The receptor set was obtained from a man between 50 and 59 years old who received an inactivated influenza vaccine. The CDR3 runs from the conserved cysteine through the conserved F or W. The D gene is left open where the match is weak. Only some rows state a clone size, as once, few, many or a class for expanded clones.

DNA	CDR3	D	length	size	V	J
TGTGCCAGCAGCCAGAATAGCGGGAGCGCTTATAATGAGCAGTTCTTC	CASSQNSGSAYNEQFF	TRBD2	16	few	TRBV7-9	TRBJ2-1
TGCGCCAGCAGCCACGAAGAGCGGGGGGTACCCAATGAGCAGTTCTTC	CASSHEERGVPNEQFF	TRBD2	16	-	TRBV4-1	TRBJ2-1
TGTGCCAGCAGCCTCGCTCCAGCAGGGCAGTTCTTC	CASSLAPAGQFF	-	12	few	TRBV12-3/TRBV12-4	TRBJ2-1
TGCGCCAGCACCTACGGGACAGGGATTATGAACACTGAAGCTTTCTTT	CASTYGTGIMNTEAFF	TRBD1	16	-	TRBV5-1	TRBJ1-1
TGTGCCAGCTCACCCCAGGGTACCTGGTACACCTTC	CASSPQGTWYTF	-	12	-	TRBV18	TRBJ1-2
TGTGCTAGTGGCCCGGGACAACCGCAAGAGACCCAGTACTTC	CASGPGQPQETQYF	-	14	-	TRBV12-5	TRBJ2-5
TGTGCCAGCAGCGAAGGACTGTCCTATGGCTACACCTTC	CASSEGLSYGYTF	-	13	-	TRBV7-6	TRBJ1-2
TGTGCCAGCAGCTTCGGGGGCTTGTACGCTGAAGCTTTCTTT	CASSFGGLYAEAFF	-	14	few	TRBV7-9	TRBJ1-1
TGCGCCAGCAGCCTCCATGGGTTCACTAGTCGAGCTAGCAATGAGCAGTTCTTC	CASSLHGFTSRASNEQFF	-	18	few	TRBV4-3	TRBJ2-1
TGTGCCAGCAGCCTCGACGGGACAGGGATATCCGAGCAGTACTTC	CASSLDGTGISEQYF	TRBD1	15	few	TRBV6-1	TRBJ2-7
TGTGCCAGCAGTTACGGGTGGGACGGGAACACTGAAGCTTTCTTT	CASSYGWDGNTEAFF	-	15	-	TRBV6-5	TRBJ1-1
TGTGCCACCAGCCGGTCTAGCGGGAGCAGAGATACGCAGTATTTT	CATSRSSGSRDTQYF	TRBD2	15	-	TRBV24-1	TRBJ2-3
TGTGCCAGCTCGAGGCCTGTCACAGATACGCAGTATTTT	CASSRPVTDTQYF	-	13	-	TRBV2	TRBJ2-3
TGTGCCAGCAGCTTACTTCCTCGGACCGGGGAGCTGTTTTTT	CASSLLPRTGELFF	-	14	few	TRBV7-9	TRBJ2-2
TGTGCCAGCAGTACAACAGGTACTCGCTCCTACGAGCAGTACTTC	CASSTTGTRSYEQYF	-	15	-	TRBV27	TRBJ2-7
TGTGCCAGCAGCCCCAGTACAGCGGGGGTTACAGATACGCAGTATTTT	CASSPSTAGVTDTQYF	TRBD2	16	-	TRBV9	TRBJ2-3
TGCAGTGCTTTGACAGGGGAAGGGGCCTACGAGCAGTACTTC	CSALTGEGAYEQYF	TRBD1	14	-	TRBV20-1	TRBJ2-7
TGTGCCAGCAGTCAGGACTTCTTCTCCGGAAACACCATATATTTT	CASSQDFFSGNTIYF	-	15	-	TRBV28	TRBJ1-3
TGTGCCAGCAGCTTAGTTCGGACAAGCACTGAAGCTTTCTTT	CASSLVRTSTEAFF	-	14	-	TRBV11-1	TRBJ1-1
TGTGCCTGGGCGGAGGACTCCTACAATGAGCAGTTCTTC	CAWAEDSYNEQFF	-	13	few	TRBV30	TRBJ2-1
TGCGCCAGCAGCCAAGGGAACAGGGGTTATGGCTACACCTTC	CASSQGNRGYGYTF	TRBD1	14	many	TRBV4-1	TRBJ1-2
TGCGCCAGCGGGATGAAGGGTTTCGGGGACGAGCAGTACTTC	CASGMKGFGDEQYF	-	14	-	TRBV5-1	TRBJ2-7
TGTGCCATCAGTGATAACAGAGAACAAGAGACCCAGTACTTC	CAISDNREQETQYF	-	14	few	TRBV10-3	TRBJ2-5
TGTGCCAGCTCACCACCGTGGGGGGGTCGGTACGAGCAGTACTTC	CASSPPWGGRYEQYF	TRBD2	15	-	TRBV18	TRBJ2-7
TGTGCCAGCAGCGAGCGCGAGTACAATGAGCAGTTCTTC	CASSEREYNEQFF	-	13	-	TRBV7-6	TRBJ2-1
TGCGCCAGCAGCCAAGGGACGCGACGCGATGGCTACACCTTC	CASSQGTRRDGYTF	-	14	-	TRBV4-3	TRBJ1-2
TGTGCCAGTAGCAGGGGAGTCGGCGGCACTGAAGCTTTCTTT	CASSRGVGGTEAFF	-	14	-	TRBV19	TRBJ1-1
TGTGCCAGCAGTATAGCGGGAGCAAGGTTCTTC	CASSIAGARFF	TRBD2	11	-	TRBV6-2/TRBV6-3	TRBJ2-1
TGTGCCAGCAGTTTCAATATTCCCCCCTACGAGCAGTACTTC	CASSFNIPPYEQYF	-	14	few	TRBV12-3/TRBV12-4	TRBJ2-7
TGTGCCAGCAGTGCAGACAGGGGAGGGCCACCCCTCCACTTT	CASSADRGGPPLHF	TRBD1	14	-	TRBV12-3/TRBV12-4	TRBJ1-6
TGTGCCAGCAGTTTAATGTGGCTAGCGGGGGGTCTGAATACGCAGTATTTT	CASSLMWLAGGLNTQYF	TRBD2	17	few	TRBV28	TRBJ2-3
TGCAGTGCTAGTTCCCGCCAGGGGGCTAACACCGGGGAGCTGTTTTTT	CSASSRQGANTGELFF	TRBD1	16	-	TRBV20-1	TRBJ2-2
TGTGCCACCAGTGATTTAGCGGGGTATAGTGAGCAGTTCTTC	CATSDLAGYSEQFF	TRBD2	14	few	TRBV24-1	TRBJ2-1
TGTGCCATCAGTGACCGGGGGGCCGTAGGAGATACGCAGTATTTT	CAISDRGAVGDTQYF	-	15	-	TRBV10-3	TRBJ2-3
TGTGCCAGCAGCGCGGGACTACTCCAAGTGACCCAGTACTTC	CASSAGLLQVTQYF	TRBD2	14	-	TRBV9	TRBJ2-5
TGCAGCGTTGGTGTAGGGTTCACTAATGAAAAACTGTTTTTT	CSVGVGFTNEKLFF	-	14	few	TRBV29-1	TRBJ1-4
TGTGCCAGCACCAGACTAGCGGGGGGGCCGGGAGAGACCCAGTACTTC	CASTRLAGGPGETQYF	TRBD2	16	few	TRBV12-3/TRBV12-4	TRBJ2-5
TGTGCCAGCAGAAAACAGAATACCTACGAGCAGTACTTC	CASRKQNTYEQYF	-	13	few	TRBV12-3/TRBV12-4	TRBJ2-7
TGTGCCAGCAGTTTAGGGCCCGCGAACACCGGGGAGCTGTTTTTT	CASSLGPANTGELFF	-	15	many	TRBV12-3/TRBV12-4	TRBJ2-2
TGCAGTGCTAGAGTGGGTCAACGATCCGAGCAGTACTTC	CSARVGQRSEQYF	-	13	-	TRBV20-1	TRBJ2-7
TGTGCCAGCAGTTACATCCCAGGAAGGGGGTATGAGCAGTTCTTC	CASSYIPGRGYEQFF	-	15	-	TRBV6-5	TRBJ2-1
TGTGCCAGCAGTTACAAAGATACGCAGTATTTT	CASSYKDTQYF	-	11	many	TRBV6-5	TRBJ2-3
TGTGCCAGCCACCGGGGAGGATTCGGCTACACCTTC	CASHRGGFGYTF	-	12	-	TRBV6-2/TRBV6-3	TRBJ1-2
TGTGCCAGCAGCCCATTTGGTGGGGAAAGGGAGCTGTTTTTT	CASSPFGGERELFF	-	14	once	TRBV11-2	TRBJ2-2
TGTGCCAGCAGAAGGGAGGTGAATGAAAAACTGTTTTTT	CASRREVNEKLFF	-	13	once	TRBV6-1	TRBJ1-4
TGTGCCAGCAGTACCAGCGGAGAGAAAGGCACTGAAGCTTTCTTT	CASSTSGEKGTEAFF	-	15	few	TRBV28	TRBJ1-1
TGTGCCAGCAGCTTAGAAGGAATAGCTAACTATGGCTACACCTTC	CASSLEGIANYGYTF	-	15	-	TRBV7-9	TRBJ1-2
TGTGCCAGTTGGGACCCAATTTCGACAGGGCCGGGCACTGAAGCTTTCTTT	CASWDPISTGPGTEAFF	TRBD1	17	many	TRBV12-3/TRBV12-4	TRBJ1-1
TGTGCCAGCACCCTAACTAGCACCGGGGAGCTGTTTTTT	CASTLTSTGELFF	-	13	-	TRBV12-3/TRBV12-4	TRBJ2-2
TGTGCCTCGACCGGGACAGGGACCACAGATACGCAGTATTTT	CASTGTGTTDTQYF	TRBD1	14	few	TRBV10-3	TRBJ2-3
TGCAGTGCTAGAGTGGGAAGGTCAAGAGAGCGGGTCCCCTACAATGAGCAGTTCTTC	CSARVGRSRERVPYNEQFF	-	19	-	TRBV20-1	TRBJ2-1
TGCAGTGCTCCCGGGGATACGCAGTATTTT	CSAPGDTQYF	-	10	few	TRBV20-1	TRBJ2-3